This record concerns one T cell receptor beta chain sequence. Original analysis: Estimation of nucleated cell counts was performed using reference gene primer amplification. Assay: immunoSEQ multiplex PCR; the TCRdb copy retains only in-frame clones and omits some. The V and J calls and clone size are taken from that table; D and trimming were inferred from the DNA. The sample carries some 70,000 clones, roughly 80% recorded once. The CDR3 is 10 amino acids. The data derive from a study of blood T cell repertoires in COVID-19. Study in general: Some COVID-19 samples were acute and others convalescent; all came from the United States, Italy and Spain. PBMCs, B-cell-depleted T cells, or T cells were the source of the cDNA or gDNA that made up the material.

The TCR sequence derives from a woman aged 45 to 65 with acute or convalescent COVID-19. V gene TRBV21-1 combines with J gene TRBJ2-7; TRBD1 is the table's D call and was not checked against the DNA. TRBV21-1 is noted as a pseudogene. Sequencing was performed on peripheral blood. The CDR3 coding sequence is TGTGCCAGCAAGCAGGGGGAGCAGTACTTC. Protein: CASKQGEQYF.